A single sample gave rise to the 24 T cell receptor beta chains below, sequenced in a study of T cell responses to AZD1222 COVID-19 vaccine. Clones were read by immunoSEQ multiplex PCR, and TCRdb kept only the in-frame ones, dropping some. The data contain approximately 170,000 clones, around nine tenths of them singletons. The sequencing here drew on peripheral blood, taken 28 days after the second AZD1222 dose. These TCRs come from an adult who received the AZD1222 COVID-19 vaccine.

The chain joins TRBV6-5 to TRBJ1-2; D is undetermined. The V end lost 6 bases, the J end lost 3 bases, and 8 bases lay between the germline ends. This CDR3 region has 12 residues. Germline assignment: CDR1 MNHEY and CDR2 SVGAGI. CDR3 in amino acids: CASRQQDYGYTF. CDR3 coding DNA: TGTGCCAGCAGGCAGCAGGACTATGGCTACACCTTC.

This clone was observed a few times. The chain combines TRBV25-1 with TRBJ1-2, with 7 bases fitting TRBD1. With V trimmed by 2 bases and J by 8 bases, 8 bases remained unmatched. The CDR3 consists of 14 residues. Germline CDR1 is MGHDK and CDR2 is SYGVNS. CDR3 amino acids: CASSEPDRVGGYTF. For the CDR3, the DNA is TGTGCCAGCAGTGAACCTGACAGGGTAGGCGGCTACACCTTC.

The V call is TRBV6-1, the J call TRBJ2-2; no clear D gene. V was shortened by 0 bases and J by 6 bases, with 11 bases between the two germline ends. This CDR3 region has 15 residues. Germline V gene data show CDR1 as MNHNS and CDR2 as SASEGT. The CDR3 DNA reads TGTGCCAGCAGTGAAGCCACCCTCTCCGCCGGGGAGCTGTTTTTT. Its protein product is CASSEATLSAGELFF.

The chain recombines TRBV18 with TRBJ1-2; tentative D call: TRBD1 (5 bases). CDR3 size: 14 residues. CDR1 and CDR2 (germline): KGHSH, LQKENI. Between the trimmed V and J ends, which lost 6 bases and 4 bases, there was a span of 15 bases. The DNA for the CDR3 is TGTGCCAGCTCCCACTCCAAGGGACCCTATGGCTACACCTTC. Its translation is CASSHSKGPYGYTF.

The chain has TRBV20-1 and TRBJ2-1; weak D call: TRBD2 (5 bases). Trimming stripped 6 bases from V and 8 bases from J, with 11 bases between. CDR3 length equals 11 residues. Looked up from germline, CDR1 is DFQATT and CDR2 is SNEGSKA (reference sequence). Written as DNA, the CDR3 is TGCAGTGCCCCGAGGGTCGATGAGCAGTTCTTC. This translates into CSAPRVDEQFF.

This clone was seen a single time. This chain joins TRBV20-1 and TRBJ1-1; no clear D gene. This CDR3 spans 13 amino acids. Germline V gene lookup returns CDR1 DFQATT and CDR2 SNEGSKA (reference sequence). The germline V and J ends were trimmed by 3 bases and 0 bases, with 8 bases remaining between them. CDR3 sequence reads: CSASEHLNTEAFF. DNA for the CDR3: TGCAGTGCTAGTGAACACTTGAACACTGAAGCTTTCTTT.

The chain recombines TRBV3-1 (or the pseudogene TRBV3-2) with TRBJ1-2; no clear D gene. V was cut by 3 bases and J by 4 bases, with 15 bases left in between. The CDR3 is 15 residues long. CDR1 and CDR2 (germline): LGHDT, YNNKEL (reference sequence). CDR3 region: CASSHTTVSLYGYTF. Written as DNA, the CDR3 is TGTGCCAGCAGCCATACCACAGTTTCTCTCTATGGCTACACCTTC.

The V call is TRBV6-6, the J call TRBJ2-1; 10 nucleotides align to TRBD1. The CDR3 totals 15 residues. Trimming at V came to 6 bases and at J to 6 bases, leaving 8 bases not matched to a gene. The germline V gene encodes CDR1 MNHNY and CDR2 SVGAGI (reference sequence). Here the CDR3 DNA reads TGTGCCAGCAGGGGGTTAAGGGACAGGGGCAATGAGCAGTTCTTC. It yields the protein CASRGLRDRGNEQFF.

The chain has TRBV30 and TRBJ1-2, with a tentative D call TRBD1 (6 bases). The V and J ends lost 4 bases and 3 bases respectively, with 18 bases between them. The CDR3 is 15 residues long. The germline V gene encodes CDR1 GTSNPN and CDR2 SVGIG (reference sequence). CDR3 residues: CAWKSRTVDYYGYTF. CDR3 DNA: TGTGCCTGGAAATCGAGGACAGTAGATTACTATGGCTACACCTTC.

This chain connects TRBV4-2 to TRBJ2-1; 7 positions agree with TRBD2. CDR1 is LGHNA and CDR2 is YNFKEQ in the germline V gene. V lost 0 bases, J lost 5 bases, and 4 bases stayed unmatched. This CDR3 region has 15 residues. The CDR3 is CASSQEALADNEQFF. The CDR3 coding sequence is TGTGCCAGCAGCCAAGAGGCTCTAGCGGACAATGAGCAGTTCTTC.

V usage is TRBV10-3 and J usage is TRBJ1-3; 7 bases are a match to TRBD1. The trim removed 6 bases at V and 2 bases at J, leaving 10 bases unmatched. The germline gives CDR1 ENHRY, CDR2 SYGVKD. The CDR3 spans 16 residues. The CDR3 coding sequence is TGTGCCATCAGGGACCAGGGGGTCGGGGCTGGAAACACCATATATTTT. It yields the protein CAIRDQGVGAGNTIYF.

V usage is TRBV30 and J usage is TRBJ2-7; D could derive from TRBD1 or TRBD2 (6 bases each). CDR1 is GTSNPN, CDR2 SVGIG, per germline (reference sequence). This CDR3 has 12 amino acids. V was pared by 2 bases and J by 7 bases, with 12 bases between. CDR3: CAWSSGAQEQYF. In DNA form, the CDR3 reads TGTGCCTGGAGTTCGGGGGCGCAAGAGCAGTACTTC.

This clone was seen only a few times. J is TRBJ1-5 and V is TRBV2; weak D call: TRBD1 (6 bases). The V end was cut by 3 bases, the J end by 1 base, with 10 bases between. The CDR3 length is 15 residues. Germline assignment: CDR1 SNHLY and CDR2 FYNNEI. In DNA form, the CDR3 reads TGTGCCAGCAGTGAGAACAGGGTAAGCAATCAGCCCCAGCATTTT. Translating it yields CASSENRVSNQPQHF.

The rearrangement links TRBV5-4 to TRBJ2-7, with 7 bases that match TRBD1. The germline V gene has CDR1 SGHNT and CDR2 YYREEE (reference sequence). With 0 bases clipped from V and 0 bases from J, the junction kept 3 bases outside the gene matches. This CDR3 spans 15 amino acids. The CDR3 reads CASSLVGTASYEQYF. CDR3 sequence (DNA): TGTGCCAGCAGCTTGGTAGGGACAGCCTCCTACGAGCAGTACTTC. The whole variable domain, filled in from reference TRBV5-4 and TRBJ2-7, reads ETGVTQSPTHLIKTRGQQVTLRCSSQSGHNTVSWYQQALGQGPQFIFQYYREEENGRGNFPPRFSGLQFPNYSSELNVNALELDDSALYLCASSLVGTASYEQYFGPGTRLTVT.

J is TRBJ2-7 and V is TRBV7-8; TRBD1 agrees at 7 bases. The trim removed 4 bases at V and 4 bases at J, leaving 7 bases unmatched. Germline-derived CDR1 and CDR2 are SGHVS and FQNEAQ. CDR3 length: 14 residues. The CDR3 region is CASSSGGQPYEQYF. The CDR3 nucleotides are TGTGCCAGCAGCTCTGGGGGACAGCCGTACGAGCAGTACTTC.

The chain combines TRBV5-6 with TRBJ1-5; tentatively, D is TRBD1 (6 bases). Germline CDR1 SGHDT, CDR2 YYEEEE. Trimming removed 1 base at V and 6 bases at J, with 17 bases between. The CDR3 is made up of 16 amino acids. CDR3 DNA: TGTGCCAGCAGCTTGTGGGTAGGGATAGGGGGTCAGCCCCAGCATTTT. This encodes CASSLWVGIGGQPQHF.

The chain employs TRBV19 and TRBJ2-7; the D gene is possibly TRBD2 (6 bases). This CDR3 region has 15 residues. V was clipped by 4 bases and J by 5 bases, with 18 bases between them. CDR1 LNHDA and CDR2 SQIVND come from the germline V gene (reference sequence). The CDR3 coding sequence is TGTGCCAGTAGTACTTCGCCGGGACTGGGAAACGAGCAGTACTTC. Translated, it gives CASSTSPGLGNEQYF.

In DNA form, the CDR3 reads TGTGCCTGGAGTGTATCAGGGTTCACTGAAGCTTTCTTT. Protein product: CAWSVSGFTEAFF. The chain is built from TRBV30 and TRBJ1-1; D perhaps matches TRBD1 (5 bases). This CDR3 has 13 residues. The V gene's germline CDR1 is GTSNPN and CDR2 SVGIG (reference sequence). V lost 0 bases and J lost 4, with 9 bases in between.

The chain has TRBV7-2 and TRBJ1-2; a weak D match, TRBD1 (6 bases). Per germline, CDR1 SGHTA and CDR2 FQGNSA. The CDR3 contains 17 residues. V lost 5 bases and J 3 bases, leaving 22 bases between the germline ends. CDR3 sequence (DNA): TGTGCCAGCAGCAAAACAAAAGGGGGGGCACAGGACTATGGCTACACCTTC. It translates to CASSKTKGGAQDYGYTF.

V usage is TRBV4-2 and J usage is TRBJ2-7, with 9 bases lining up with TRBD2. J lost 3 bases, V lost 4 bases, and 4 bases had no gene match. The CDR3 contains 14 residues. CDR1 and CDR2 (germline): LGHNA, YNFKEQ. The CDR3 region has the DNA TGTGCCAGCAGCCCGGGACTAGCCGTCTACGAGCAGTACTTC. Translation gives CASSPGLAVYEQYF.

The rearrangement links TRBV12-3 or TRBV12-4 to TRBJ1-5, with no clear D. This CDR3 region has 13 residues. Trimming removed 3 bases from V and 4 bases from J, with 7 bases in between. This CDR3 reads CASSLSENQPQHF. CDR3 DNA sequence: TGTGCCAGCAGTTTGTCGGAGAATCAGCCCCAGCATTTT.

The rearrangement uses TRBV6-5 and TRBJ1-2; 8 positions agree with TRBD1. Germline loops: CDR1 MNHEY, CDR2 SVGAGI. The CDR3 loop spans 14 amino acids. The J segment lost 4 bases and the V segment lost 8 bases, leaving 9 bases of the junction unmatched. The CDR3 sequence is CASRSTGEAYGYTF. The CDR3, as DNA: TGTGCCAGCCGATCGACAGGGGAGGCCTATGGCTACACCTTC.

CDR3 sequence (DNA): TGTGCCAGCAGTTTAAAGGGTGGGAATGGCTACACCTTC. Translation gives CASSLKGGNGYTF. The rearrangement uses TRBV27 and TRBJ1-2; D is ambiguous. Germline V gene lookup returns CDR1 MNHEY and CDR2 SMNVEV (reference sequence). The CDR3 runs to 13 residues. V was pared by 2 bases and J by 6 bases, with 10 bases between.

The V and J genes are TRBV20-1 and TRBJ2-3; D may correspond to TRBD1 or TRBD2 (6 bases each). Trimming removed 3 bases from V and 2 bases from J, with 15 bases in between. In germline, CDR1 is DFQATT, CDR2 SNEGSKA (reference sequence). The CDR3 runs 15 residues. For the CDR3, the DNA is TGCAGTGCTAGTAAGGGGGGCGGGGACACAGATACGCAGTATTTT. It codes for CSASKGGGDTDTQYF.